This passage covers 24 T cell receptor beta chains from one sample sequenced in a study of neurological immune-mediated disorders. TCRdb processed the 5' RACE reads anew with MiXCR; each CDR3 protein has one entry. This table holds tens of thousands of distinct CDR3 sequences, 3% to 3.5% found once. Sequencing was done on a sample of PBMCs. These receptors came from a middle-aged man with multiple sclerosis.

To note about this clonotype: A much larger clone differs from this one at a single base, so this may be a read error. CDR3 DNA: TGTGCCAGCAGTCCAGGGGCAAAGGGCGGTACGCAGTATTTT. This encodes CASSPGAKGGTQYF. This chain connects TRBV12-3 or TRBV12-4 to TRBJ2-3, with D perhaps matching TRBD1 (6 bases). This CDR3 has 14 residues. V lost 5 bases, J lost 8 bases, and 17 bases lay in between.

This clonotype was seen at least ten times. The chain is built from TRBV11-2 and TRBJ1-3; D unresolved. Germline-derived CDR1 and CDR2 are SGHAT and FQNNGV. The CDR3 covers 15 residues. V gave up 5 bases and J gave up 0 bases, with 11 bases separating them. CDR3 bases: TGTGCCAGCAGCCCCCGGGCCAACTCTGGAAACACCATATATTTT. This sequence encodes CASSPRANSGNTIYF.

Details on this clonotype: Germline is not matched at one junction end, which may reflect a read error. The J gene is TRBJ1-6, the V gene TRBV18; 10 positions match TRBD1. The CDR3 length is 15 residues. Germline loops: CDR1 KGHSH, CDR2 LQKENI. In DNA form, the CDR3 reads TGTGCCAGCTCACGACAGGGGGCTTTTAATTCACCCCTCAACTTT. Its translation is CASSRQGAFNSPLNF.

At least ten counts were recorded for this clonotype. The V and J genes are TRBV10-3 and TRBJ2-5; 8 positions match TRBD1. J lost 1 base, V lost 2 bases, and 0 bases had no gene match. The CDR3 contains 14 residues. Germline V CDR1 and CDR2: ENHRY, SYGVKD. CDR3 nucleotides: TGTGCCATCAGTGAGGGACAGGGCCAAGAGACCCAGTACTTC. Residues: CAISEGQGQETQYF.

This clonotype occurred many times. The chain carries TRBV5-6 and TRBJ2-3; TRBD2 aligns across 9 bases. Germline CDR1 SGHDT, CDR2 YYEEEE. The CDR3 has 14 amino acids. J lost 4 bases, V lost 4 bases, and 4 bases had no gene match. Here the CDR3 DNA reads TGTGCCAGCAGCCCAAGGACTAGCGCAGATACGCAGTATTTT. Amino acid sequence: CASSPRTSADTQYF.

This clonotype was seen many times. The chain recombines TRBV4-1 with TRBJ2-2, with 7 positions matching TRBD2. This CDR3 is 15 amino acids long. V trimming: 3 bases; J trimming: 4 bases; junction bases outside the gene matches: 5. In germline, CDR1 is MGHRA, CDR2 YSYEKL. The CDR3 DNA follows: TGCGCCAGCAGCCACCCTAGCGGCGCCACCGGGGAGCTGTTTTTT. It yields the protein CASSHPSGATGELFF.

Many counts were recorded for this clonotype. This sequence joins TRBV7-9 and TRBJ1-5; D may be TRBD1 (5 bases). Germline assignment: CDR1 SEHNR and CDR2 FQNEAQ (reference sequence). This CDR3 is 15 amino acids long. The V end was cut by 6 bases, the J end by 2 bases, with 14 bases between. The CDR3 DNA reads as TGTGCCAGCAGGGGGAAAAAAGGGGGCAATCAGCCCCAGCATTTT. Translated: CASRGKKGGNQPQHF.

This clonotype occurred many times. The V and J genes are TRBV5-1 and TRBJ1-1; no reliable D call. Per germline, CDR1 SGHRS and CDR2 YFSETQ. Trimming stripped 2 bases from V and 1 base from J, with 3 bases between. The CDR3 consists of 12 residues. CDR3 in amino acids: CASSFGNTEAFF. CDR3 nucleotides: TGCGCCAGCAGCTTCGGGAACACTGAAGCTTTCTTT.

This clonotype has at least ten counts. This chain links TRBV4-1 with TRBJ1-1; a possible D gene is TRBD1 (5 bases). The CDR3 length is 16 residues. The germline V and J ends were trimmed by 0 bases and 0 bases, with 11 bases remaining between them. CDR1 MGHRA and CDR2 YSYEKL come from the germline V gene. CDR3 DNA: TGCGCCAGCAGCCAAGAGGCAGGGTCTGTGAACACTGAAGCTTTCTTT. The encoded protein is CASSQEAGSVNTEAFF.

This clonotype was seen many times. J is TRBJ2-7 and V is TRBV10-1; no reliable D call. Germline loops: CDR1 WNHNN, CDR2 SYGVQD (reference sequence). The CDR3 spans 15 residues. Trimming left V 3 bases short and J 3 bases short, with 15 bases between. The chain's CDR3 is CASSDKQATGYEQYF. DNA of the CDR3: TGCGCCAGCAGTGATAAGCAGGCCACTGGCTACGAGCAGTACTTC.

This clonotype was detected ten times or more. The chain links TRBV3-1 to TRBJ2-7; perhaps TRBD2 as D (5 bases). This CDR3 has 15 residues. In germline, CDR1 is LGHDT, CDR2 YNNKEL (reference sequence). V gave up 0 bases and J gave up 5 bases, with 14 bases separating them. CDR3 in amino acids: CASSQDLLDFHEQYF. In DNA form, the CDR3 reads TGTGCCAGCAGCCAAGATCTACTAGACTTCCACGAGCAGTACTTC.

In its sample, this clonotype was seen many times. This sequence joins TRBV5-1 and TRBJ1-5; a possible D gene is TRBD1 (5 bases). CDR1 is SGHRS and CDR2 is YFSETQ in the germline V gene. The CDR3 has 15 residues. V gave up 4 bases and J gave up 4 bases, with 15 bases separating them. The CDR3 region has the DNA TGCGCCAGCAGCCTGGGGGGGGACCGGAATCAGCCCCAGCATTTT. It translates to CASSLGGDRNQPQHF. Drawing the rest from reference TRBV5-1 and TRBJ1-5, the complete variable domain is KAGVTQTPRYLIKTRGQQVTLSCSPISGHRSVSWYQQTPGQGLQFLFEYFSETQRNKGNFPGRFSGRQFSNSRSEMNVSTLELGDSALYLCASSLGGDRNQPQHFGDGTRLSIL.

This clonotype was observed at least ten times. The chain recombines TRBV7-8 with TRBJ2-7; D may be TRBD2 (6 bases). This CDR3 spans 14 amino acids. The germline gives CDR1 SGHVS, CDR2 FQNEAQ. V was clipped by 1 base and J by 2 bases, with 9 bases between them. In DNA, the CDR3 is TGTGCCAGCAGCTTAGTCGGGGGAACCTACGAGCAGTACTTC. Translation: CASSLVGGTYEQYF.

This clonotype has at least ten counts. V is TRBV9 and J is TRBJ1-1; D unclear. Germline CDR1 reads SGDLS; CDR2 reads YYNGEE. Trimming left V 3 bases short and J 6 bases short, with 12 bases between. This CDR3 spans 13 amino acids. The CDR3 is CASSGSGIAEAFF. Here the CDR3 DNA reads TGTGCCAGCAGCGGATCGGGGATTGCTGAAGCTTTCTTT.

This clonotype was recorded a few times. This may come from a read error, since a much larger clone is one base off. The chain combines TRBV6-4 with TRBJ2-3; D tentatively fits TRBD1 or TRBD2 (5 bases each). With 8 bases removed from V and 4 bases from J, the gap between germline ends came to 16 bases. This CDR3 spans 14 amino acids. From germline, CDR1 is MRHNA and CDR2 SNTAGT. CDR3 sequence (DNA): TGTGCCAGCTGGGCGAACACGGGGCCAGATACGCAGTATTTT. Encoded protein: CASWANTGPDTQYF.

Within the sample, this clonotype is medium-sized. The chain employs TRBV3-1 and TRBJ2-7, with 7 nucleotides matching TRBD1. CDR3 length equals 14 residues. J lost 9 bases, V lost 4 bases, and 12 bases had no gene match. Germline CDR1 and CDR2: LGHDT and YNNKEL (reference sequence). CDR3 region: CASSPRGQTPRQYF. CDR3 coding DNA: TGTGCCAGCAGCCCCCGGGGACAGACCCCTCGGCAGTACTTC.

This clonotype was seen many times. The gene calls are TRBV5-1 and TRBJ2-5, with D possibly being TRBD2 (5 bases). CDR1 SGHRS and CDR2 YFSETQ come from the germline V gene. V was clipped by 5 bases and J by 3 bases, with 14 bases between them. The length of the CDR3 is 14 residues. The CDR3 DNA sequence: TGCGCCAGCAGGCCCCCTGAGGGAAAAGAGACCCAGTACTTC. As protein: CASRPPEGKETQYF.

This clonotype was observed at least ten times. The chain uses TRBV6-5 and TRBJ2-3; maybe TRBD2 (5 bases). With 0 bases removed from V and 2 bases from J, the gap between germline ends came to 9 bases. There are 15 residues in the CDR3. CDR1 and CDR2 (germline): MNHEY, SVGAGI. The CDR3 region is CASSYSAGNTDTQYF. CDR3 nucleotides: TGTGCCAGCAGTTACTCTGCGGGCAACACAGATACGCAGTATTTT.

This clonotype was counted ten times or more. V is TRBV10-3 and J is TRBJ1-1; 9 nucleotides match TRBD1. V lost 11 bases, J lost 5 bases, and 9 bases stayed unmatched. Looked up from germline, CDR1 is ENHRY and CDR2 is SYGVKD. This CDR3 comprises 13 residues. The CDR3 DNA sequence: TGTGCCGCCTCACAGGGGGCAGATACTGAAGCTTTCTTT. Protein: CAASQGADTEAFF.

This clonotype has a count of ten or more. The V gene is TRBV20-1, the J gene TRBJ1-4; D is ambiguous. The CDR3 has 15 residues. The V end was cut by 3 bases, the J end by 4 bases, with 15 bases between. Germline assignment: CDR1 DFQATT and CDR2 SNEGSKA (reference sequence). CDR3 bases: TGCAGTGCTAGTGATTTTCGGCGGAGTAATGAAAAACTGTTTTTT. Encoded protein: CSASDFRRSNEKLFF.

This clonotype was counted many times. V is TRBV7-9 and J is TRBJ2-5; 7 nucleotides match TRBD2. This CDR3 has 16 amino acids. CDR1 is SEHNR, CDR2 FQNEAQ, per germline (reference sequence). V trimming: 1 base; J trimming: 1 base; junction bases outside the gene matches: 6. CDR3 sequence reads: CASSLESGGGQETQYF. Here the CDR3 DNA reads TGTGCCAGCAGCTTAGAGTCCGGCGGGGGCCAAGAGACCCAGTACTTC.

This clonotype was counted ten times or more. The CDR3 coding sequence is TGCGCCAGCAGCTTGGCCGGGGGCACGAACACTGAAGCTTTCTTT. Its protein product is CASSLAGGTNTEAFF. The chain joins TRBV5-1 to TRBJ1-1, with D perhaps TRBD1 (6 bases). V was pared by 0 bases and J by 1 base, with 10 bases between. Germline V lookup: CDR1 SGHRS, CDR2 YFSETQ. CDR3 length: 15 amino acids.

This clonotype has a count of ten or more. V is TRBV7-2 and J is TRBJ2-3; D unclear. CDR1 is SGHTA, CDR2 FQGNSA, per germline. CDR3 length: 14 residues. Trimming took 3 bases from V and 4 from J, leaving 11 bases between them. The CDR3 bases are TGTGCCAGCAGCTTGACGCGCGGCGCAGATACGCAGTATTTT. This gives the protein CASSLTRGADTQYF.

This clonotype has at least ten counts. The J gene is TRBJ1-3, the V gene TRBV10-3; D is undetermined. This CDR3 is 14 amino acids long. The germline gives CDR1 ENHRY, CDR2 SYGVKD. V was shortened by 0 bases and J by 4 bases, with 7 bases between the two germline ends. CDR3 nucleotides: TGTGCCATCAGTGAGTCATTTGCGGGAAACACCATATATTTT. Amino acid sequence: CAISESFAGNTIYF.